This T cell receptor (beta chain) comes out of a study of PD-L1 blockade in urothelial cancer. Background on the study: Analysis of blood occurred 3 weeks (second dose) and 6 weeks after treatment start.

Time point defined: pretreatment peripheral blood. The CDR3 length is 15 residues. Germline V CDR1 and CDR2: SGDLS, YYNGEE. Unmatched junction bases numbered 10, after V lost 4 bases and J lost 5 bases. Only in-frame clones appear in the TCRdb table, and some are missing; sequencing was by immunoSEQ multiplex PCR. Of over 100,000 clones listed, about 88% are singletons. This clone has just a few counts. The receptor's source is a man in his fifties with urothelial cancer. The V gene is TRBV9, the J gene TRBJ2-3, with 7 bases that match TRBD1. The source material was PBMCs, sampled around atezolizumab (anti-PD-L1) treatment. CDR3 region: CASSFSGTDIDTQYF. In DNA, the CDR3 is TGTGCCAGCAGCTTCTCCGGGACAGATATAGATACGCAGTATTTT. The full variable domain, in which reference TRBV9 and TRBJ2-3 provide the parts outside the CDR3, is DSGVTQTPKHLITATGQRVTLRCSPRSGDLSVYWYQQSLDQGLQFLIQYYNGEERAKGNILERFSAQQFPDLHSELNLSSLELGDSALYFCASSFSGTDIDTQYFGPGTRLTVL.